This T cell receptor (beta chain) was sequenced during a study of blood T cell repertoires in COVID-19. Clones were read by immunoSEQ multiplex PCR, and TCRdb kept only the in-frame ones, dropping some. The sample yields approximately 170,000 clones, around 85% seen once. Germline V gene data show CDR1 as LNHDA and CDR2 as SQIVND (reference sequence). CDR3 length equals 13 residues. With 7 bases removed from V and 3 bases from J, the gap between germline ends came to 13 bases. V and J are TRBV19 and TRBJ2-7; D might be TRBD2 (5 bases). The sequence was obtained from a woman under 40 who had recovered from COVID-19. The sample comprised PBMCs or T cells enriched from blood (not recorded which). This CDR3 reads CASKTSEGYEQYV. In nucleotides, the CDR3 is TGTGCCAGTAAGACCTCCGAGGGCTACGAGCAGTACGTC.